This entry lists 17 T cell receptor beta chains sequenced from one sample in a study of T-cell reconstitution after alpha-beta-depleted transplantation in children. Researchers prepared the TCRbeta library using unique molecular identifiers, the study reports. TCRdb reprocessed the PCR reads via MiXCR and lists one record per CDR3 protein. Of 600,000 to 700,000 distinct CDR3 sequences in the sample, about 15% were seen once. This sample comprised PBMCs from the stem cell graft donor, obtained from the stem cell graft. The receptors here all came from a human donor who donated a stem cell graft to a child with acute myeloid leukemia.

Points on this clonotype: A much larger clone lies one base from this, so it may be a read error. The chain carries TRBV7-2 and TRBJ1-6; D unresolved. This CDR3 is built from 14 residues. CDR1 SGHTA and CDR2 FQGNSA come from the germline V gene. V lost 2 bases and J lost 6, with 8 bases in between. Written as DNA, the CDR3 is TGTGCCAGCAGCTTAAGGACCTGTAATTCACCCCTCCACTTT. This encodes CASSLRTCNSPLHF.

This clonotype was detected a few times. The chain combines TRBV20-1 with TRBJ1-4; 9 bases agree with TRBD1. Germline values: CDR1 DFQATT, CDR2 SNEGSKA (reference sequence). The J segment lost 4 bases and the V segment lost 6 bases, leaving 9 bases of the junction unmatched. The CDR3 has 15 amino acids. CDR3 bases: TGCAGTGCCATTTACGGGGGACAGGGTAATGAAAAACTGTTTTTT. Encoded protein: CSAIYGGQGNEKLFF.

The V call is TRBV6-2 or TRBV6-3, the J call TRBJ2-3; D unclear. This CDR3 is 12 amino acids long. With 2 bases removed from V and 4 bases from J, the gap between germline ends came to 4 bases. Germline V gene data show CDR1 as MNHEY and CDR2 as SVGEGT. The CDR3 is CASSYMADTQYF. The CDR3 DNA follows: TGTGCCAGCAGTTACATGGCAGATACGCAGTATTTT.

Many counts were recorded for this clonotype. The V call is TRBV27, the J call TRBJ2-5; the D is unclear. CDR1 and CDR2 from the germline V gene are MNHEY and SMNVEV (reference sequence). This CDR3 has 14 residues. V lost 2 bases and J lost 1, with 8 bases in between. CDR3 DNA sequence: TGTGCCAGCAGTTTAATCGGCGGCCAAGAGACCCAGTACTTC. It encodes CASSLIGGQETQYF.

The rearrangement uses TRBV12-3 or TRBV12-4 and TRBJ2-6; D is perhaps TRBD1 or TRBD2 (5 bases each). V was clipped by 5 bases and J by 4 bases, with 18 bases between them. This CDR3 has 17 residues. CDR3 DNA: TGTGCCAGCAGTCCCCCCCTGGGTGGGGACGGGGCCAACGTCCTGACTTTC. As protein: CASSPPLGGDGANVLTF.

This clonotype was seen at least ten times. V and J are TRBV20-1 and TRBJ2-1; weak D call: TRBD2 (7 bases). CDR1 is DFQATT and CDR2 is SNEGSKA in the germline V gene (reference sequence). Between the trimmed V and J ends, which lost 1 base and 2 bases, there was a span of 15 bases. The CDR3 extends over 16 amino acids. In DNA, the CDR3 is TGCAGTGCTAGAGCCTCAAGGGGGGGGGCCTACAATGAGCAGTTCTTC. Translation gives CSARASRGGAYNEQFF.

The genes are TRBV29-1 and TRBJ1-3; D call uncertain. Trimming removed 4 bases from V and 4 bases from J, with 11 bases in between. CDR3 length: 13 amino acids. Looked up from germline, CDR1 is SQVTM and CDR2 is ANQGSEA. DNA for the CDR3: TGCAGCGTTGTGGGTCGGCGGGGAAACACCATATATTTT. It translates to CSVVGRRGNTIYF. Combining the CDR3 with reference TRBV29-1 and TRBJ1-3 gives the whole variable domain SAVISQKPSRDICQRGTSLTIQCQVDSQVTMMFWYRQQPGQSLTLIATANQGSEATYESGFVIDKFPISRPNLTFSTLTVSNMSPEDSSIYLCSVVGRRGNTIYFGEGSWLTVV.

The V and J genes are TRBV12-3 or TRBV12-4 and TRBJ2-1; no clear D gene. There are 12 residues in the CDR3. V was pared by 6 bases and J by 8 bases, with 11 bases between. CDR3 residues: CASRGSRYEQFF. The CDR3 region has the DNA TGTGCCAGCAGGGGGTCACGCTATGAGCAGTTCTTC.

The DNA of the CDR3 is TGTGCAAGTCGCTTAGTGGCTGGGGGACAGCCCCAGCATTTT. Encoded protein: CASRLVAGGQPQHF. The chain is built from TRBV12-2 and TRBJ1-5; the table's D call TRBD1 went unverified against the DNA. TRBV12-2 is labeled a pseudogene. This CDR3 spans 14 amino acids.

The J gene is TRBJ2-1, the V gene TRBV7-2; D uncertain. The CDR3 length is 13 residues. From germline, CDR1 is SGHTA and CDR2 FQGNSA. V was clipped by 4 bases and J by 7 bases, with 11 bases between them. The CDR3 here is CASSSKGRNEQFF. In nucleotides, the CDR3 is TGTGCCAGCAGCTCGAAGGGCCGGAATGAGCAGTTCTTC. The variable domain in full, with the rest retrieved from reference TRBV7-2 and TRBJ2-1, is GAGVSQSPSNKVTEKGKDVELRCDPISGHTALYWYRQSLGQGLEFLIYFQGNSAPDKSGLPSDRFSAERTGGSVSTLTIQRTQQEDSAVYLCASSSKGRNEQFFGPGTRLTVL.

This clonotype was observed at least ten times. This chain connects TRBV9 to TRBJ1-2, with 9 bases fitting TRBD1. Germline CDR1 SGDLS, CDR2 YYNGEE. There are 13 residues in the CDR3. With V trimmed by 1 base and J by 8 bases, 3 bases remained unmatched. As DNA, the CDR3 is TGTGCCAGCAGCGTAACAGGGGGCACCGGCTACACCTTC. Its protein is CASSVTGGTGYTF. Supplemented by reference TRBV9 and TRBJ1-2, the full variable domain reads DSGVTQTPKHLITATGQRVTLRCSPRSGDLSVYWYQQSLDQGLQFLIQYYNGEERAKGNILERFSAQQFPDLHSELNLSSLELGDSALYFCASSVTGGTGYTFGSGTRLTVV.

This clonotype was detected once. The chain carries TRBV5-6 and TRBJ1-1; D is possibly TRBD1 (5 bases). From germline, CDR1 is SGHDT and CDR2 YYEEEE. The CDR3 extends over 15 amino acids. Trimming removed 0 bases from V and 5 bases from J, with 14 bases in between. The CDR3: CASSLVHGGRTEAFF. Written as DNA, the CDR3 is TGTGCCAGCAGCTTGGTTCATGGGGGAAGAACTGAAGCTTTCTTT.

This rearrangement joins TRBV10-3 to TRBJ2-5; no clear D. V was clipped by 3 bases and J by 5 bases, with 19 bases between them. The germline V gene has CDR1 ENHRY and CDR2 SYGVKD. The CDR3 consists of 16 residues. The CDR3 reads CAISDSKGFPPETQYF. CDR3 bases: TGTGCCATCAGTGACTCGAAGGGCTTCCCCCCTGAGACCCAGTACTTC.

This clonotype was picked up a small number of times. This chain uses TRBV10-2 with TRBJ2-5, with 9 bases lining up with TRBD2. The CDR3 runs 14 residues. V lost 6 bases and J lost 5; bases outside the gene matches: 7. Germline V gene sequence: CDR1 WSHSY, CDR2 SAAADI. CDR3: CASREAGGGETQYF. CDR3 sequence (DNA): TGCGCCAGCAGGGAAGCGGGGGGCGGGGAGACCCAGTACTTC.

V is TRBV11-1 and J is TRBJ2-1; the match to TRBD1 covers 12 bases. CDR3 size: 20 residues. Losses at the gene ends were 3 bases for V and 1 base for J; bases not matched to a gene: 13. The germline CDR1 and CDR2 sequences are SGHAT and FQDESV (reference sequence). CDR3 DNA: TGTGCCAGCAGCTTGACGCCGGGACAGGGGGCCCGAAGTTCCTACAATGAGCAGTTCTTC. Translating gives CASSLTPGQGARSSYNEQFF.

In this sample, this clonotype turned up many times. V is TRBV20-1 and J is TRBJ2-3; either TRBD1 or TRBD2 may supply D (6 bases each). In germline, CDR1 is DFQATT, CDR2 SNEGSKA (reference sequence). V lost 4 bases and J 2 bases, leaving 16 bases between the germline ends. There are 15 residues in the CDR3. The CDR3 here is CSATFGGLPTDTQYF. CDR3 coding DNA: TGCAGTGCTACGTTTGGGGGGCTCCCCACAGATACGCAGTATTTT.

The sample holds many counts of this clonotype. The chain carries TRBV7-6 and TRBJ2-3, with D possibly being TRBD2 (6 bases). The CDR3 length is 17 residues. The V and J ends lost 5 bases and 2 bases respectively, with 20 bases between them. Germline CDR1 SGHVS, CDR2 FNYEAQ. In nucleotides, the CDR3 is TGTGCCAGCAGCCCCTACGGGGGAGCGCAACTCACAGATACGCAGTATTTT. Translated: CASSPYGGAQLTDTQYF.